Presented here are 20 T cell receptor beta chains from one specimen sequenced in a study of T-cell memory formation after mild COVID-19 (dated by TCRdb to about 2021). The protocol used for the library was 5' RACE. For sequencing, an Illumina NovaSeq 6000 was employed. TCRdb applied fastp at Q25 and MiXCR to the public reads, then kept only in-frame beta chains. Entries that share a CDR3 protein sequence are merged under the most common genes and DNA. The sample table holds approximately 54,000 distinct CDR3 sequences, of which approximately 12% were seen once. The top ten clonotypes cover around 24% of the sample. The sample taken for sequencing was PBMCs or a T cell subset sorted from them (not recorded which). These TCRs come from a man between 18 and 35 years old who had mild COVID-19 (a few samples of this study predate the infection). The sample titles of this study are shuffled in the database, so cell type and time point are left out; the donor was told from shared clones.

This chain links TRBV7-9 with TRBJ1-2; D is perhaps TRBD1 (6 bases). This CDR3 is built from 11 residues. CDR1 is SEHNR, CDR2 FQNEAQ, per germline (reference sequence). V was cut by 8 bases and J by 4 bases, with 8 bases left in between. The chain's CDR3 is CASGGIYGYTF. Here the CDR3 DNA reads TGTGCCAGCGGGGGCATCTATGGCTACACCTTC.

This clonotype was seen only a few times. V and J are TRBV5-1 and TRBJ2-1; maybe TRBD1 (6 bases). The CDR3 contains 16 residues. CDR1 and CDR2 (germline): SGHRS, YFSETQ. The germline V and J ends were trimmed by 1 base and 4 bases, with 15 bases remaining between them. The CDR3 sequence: CASSLSLQGYYNEQFF. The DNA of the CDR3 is TGCGCCAGCAGCTTGTCGCTACAGGGATATTACAATGAGCAGTTCTTC.

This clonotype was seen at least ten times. CDR3 in DNA: TGTGCCAGCAGTTTCGCTAGCGGGGGGGTATATTATTCCTACAATGAGCAGTTCTTC. This gives the protein CASSFASGGVYYSYNEQFF. The J gene is TRBJ2-1, the V gene TRBV12-3 or TRBV12-4; 12 bases match TRBD2. V dropped 3 bases and J dropped 1; count of bases not matched to a gene: 10. The CDR3 runs to 19 residues.

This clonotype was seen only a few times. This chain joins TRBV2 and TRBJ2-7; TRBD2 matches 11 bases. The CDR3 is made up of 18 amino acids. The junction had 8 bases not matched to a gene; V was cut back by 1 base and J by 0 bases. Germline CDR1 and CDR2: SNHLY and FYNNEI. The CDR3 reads CASSEGLAGLRSSYEQYV. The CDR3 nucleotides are TGTGCCAGCAGTGAAGGACTAGCGGGGCTACGTAGCTCCTACGAGCAGTACGTC.

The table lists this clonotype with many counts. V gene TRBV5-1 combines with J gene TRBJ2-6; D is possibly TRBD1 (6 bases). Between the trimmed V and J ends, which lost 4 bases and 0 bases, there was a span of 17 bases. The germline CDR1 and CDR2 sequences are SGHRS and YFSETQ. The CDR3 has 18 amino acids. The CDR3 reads CASSRNPRDISGANVLTF. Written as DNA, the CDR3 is TGCGCCAGCAGCCGGAACCCTCGGGACATCTCTGGGGCCAACGTCCTGACTTTC.

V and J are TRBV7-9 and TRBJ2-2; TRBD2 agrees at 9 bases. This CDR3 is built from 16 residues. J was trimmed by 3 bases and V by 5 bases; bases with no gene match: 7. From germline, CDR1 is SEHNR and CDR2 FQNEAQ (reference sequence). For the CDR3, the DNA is TGTGCCAGCAGCGTGTCTCGCGGGGGGGACACCGGGGAGCTGTTTTTT. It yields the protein CASSVSRGGDTGELFF.

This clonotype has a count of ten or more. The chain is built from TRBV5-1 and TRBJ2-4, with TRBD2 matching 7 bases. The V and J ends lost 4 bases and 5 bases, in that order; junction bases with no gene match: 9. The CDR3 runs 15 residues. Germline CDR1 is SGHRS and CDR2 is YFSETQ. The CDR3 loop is CASSPPGGLQNIQYF. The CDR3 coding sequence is TGCGCCAGCAGCCCACCGGGGGGTCTTCAAAACATTCAGTACTTC.

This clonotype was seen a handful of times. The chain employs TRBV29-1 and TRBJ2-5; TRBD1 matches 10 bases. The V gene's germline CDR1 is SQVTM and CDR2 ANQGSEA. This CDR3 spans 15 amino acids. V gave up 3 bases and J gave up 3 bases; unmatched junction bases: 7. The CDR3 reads CSVEPEGTGEETQYF. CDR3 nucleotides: TGCAGCGTTGAGCCTGAAGGGACAGGGGAAGAGACCCAGTACTTC.

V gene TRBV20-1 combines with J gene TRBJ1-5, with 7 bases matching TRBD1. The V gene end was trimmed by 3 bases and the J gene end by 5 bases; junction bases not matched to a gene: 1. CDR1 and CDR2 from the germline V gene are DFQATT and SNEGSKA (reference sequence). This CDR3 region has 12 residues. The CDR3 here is CSASTGDQPQHF. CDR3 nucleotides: TGCAGTGCTAGCACAGGGGATCAGCCCCAGCATTTT.

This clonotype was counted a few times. In nucleotides, the CDR3 is TGTGCCAGCAGCGAGAAATATGGGACAGTTCAAGAGACCCAGTACTTC. It translates to CASSEKYGTVQETQYF. The rearrangement links TRBV27 to TRBJ2-5; 7 bases agree with TRBD1. This CDR3 contains 16 residues. In germline, CDR1 is MNHEY, CDR2 SMNVEV (reference sequence). The V and J ends lost 6 bases and 2 bases, in that order; junction bases with no gene match: 12.

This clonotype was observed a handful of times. CDR3 amino acids: CASSQDLKGSGANVLTF. In nucleotides, the CDR3 is TGCGCCAGCAGCCAAGATCTGAAAGGTTCCGGGGCCAACGTCCTGACTTTC. The genes are TRBV4-3 and TRBJ2-6, with no clear D. V was pared by 0 bases and J by 4 bases, with 13 bases between. This CDR3 has 17 amino acids. CDR1 and CDR2 (germline): LGHNA, YSLEER.

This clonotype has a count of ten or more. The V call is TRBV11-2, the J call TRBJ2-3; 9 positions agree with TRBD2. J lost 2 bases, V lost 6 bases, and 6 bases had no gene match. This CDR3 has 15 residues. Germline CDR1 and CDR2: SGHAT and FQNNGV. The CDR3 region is CASRQKRGATDTQYF. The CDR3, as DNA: TGTGCCAGCAGGCAAAAGCGGGGGGCCACAGATACGCAGTATTTT.

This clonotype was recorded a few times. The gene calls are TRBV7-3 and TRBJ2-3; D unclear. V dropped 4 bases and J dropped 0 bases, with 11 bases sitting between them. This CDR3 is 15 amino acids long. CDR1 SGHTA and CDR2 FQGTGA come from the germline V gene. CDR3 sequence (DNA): TGTGCCAGCAGCTCATTAGCAAGGAGCACAGATACGCAGTATTTT. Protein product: CASSSLARSTDTQYF.

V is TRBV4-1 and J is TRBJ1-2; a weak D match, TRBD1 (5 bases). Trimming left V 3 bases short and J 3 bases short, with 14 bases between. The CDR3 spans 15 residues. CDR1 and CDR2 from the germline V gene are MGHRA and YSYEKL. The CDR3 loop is CASSQEGADHYGYTF. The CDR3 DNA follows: TGCGCCAGCAGCCAGGAAGGGGCAGACCACTATGGCTACACCTTC.

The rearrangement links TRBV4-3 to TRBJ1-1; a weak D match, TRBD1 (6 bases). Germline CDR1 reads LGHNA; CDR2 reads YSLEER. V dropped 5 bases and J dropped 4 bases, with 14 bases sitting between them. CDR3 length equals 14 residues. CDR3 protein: CASSSLGGTTEAFF. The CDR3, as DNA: TGCGCCAGCAGCTCTCTGGGGGGCACCACTGAAGCTTTCTTT.

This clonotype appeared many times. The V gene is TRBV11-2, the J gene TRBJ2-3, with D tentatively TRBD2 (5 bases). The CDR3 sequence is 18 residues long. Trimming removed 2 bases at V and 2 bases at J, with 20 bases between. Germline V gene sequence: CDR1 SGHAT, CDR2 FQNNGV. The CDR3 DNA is TGTGCCAGCAGCTTAAGACTACTAGTTGTTGGAGTCACAGATACGCAGTATTTT. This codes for CASSLRLLVVGVTDTQYF.

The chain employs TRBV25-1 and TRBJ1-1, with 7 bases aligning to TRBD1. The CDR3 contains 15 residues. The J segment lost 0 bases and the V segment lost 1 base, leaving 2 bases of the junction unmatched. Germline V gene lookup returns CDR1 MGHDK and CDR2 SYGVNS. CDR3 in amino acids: CASSELGQMNTEAFF. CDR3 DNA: TGTGCCAGCAGTGAATTGGGACAGATGAACACTGAAGCTTTCTTT.

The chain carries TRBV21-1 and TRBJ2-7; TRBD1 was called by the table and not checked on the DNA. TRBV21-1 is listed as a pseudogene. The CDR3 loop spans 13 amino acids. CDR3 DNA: TGTGCCAGCGGAAGGGACAGGGGCTACGAGCAGTACGTC. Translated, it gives CASGRDRGYEQYV.

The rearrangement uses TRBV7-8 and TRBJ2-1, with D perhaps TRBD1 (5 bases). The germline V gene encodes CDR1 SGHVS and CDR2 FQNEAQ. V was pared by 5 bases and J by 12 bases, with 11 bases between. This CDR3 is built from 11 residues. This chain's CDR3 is CASSAGQGQFF. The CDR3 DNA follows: TGTGCCAGCAGCGCAGGCCAGGGGCAGTTCTTC.

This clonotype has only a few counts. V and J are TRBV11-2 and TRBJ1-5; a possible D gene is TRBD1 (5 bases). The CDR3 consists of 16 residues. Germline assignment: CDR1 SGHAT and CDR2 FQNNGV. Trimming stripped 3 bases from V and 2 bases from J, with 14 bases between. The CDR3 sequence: CASSFCGGMGNQPQHF. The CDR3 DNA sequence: TGTGCCAGCAGCTTCTGTGGGGGGATGGGCAATCAGCCCCAGCATTTT.